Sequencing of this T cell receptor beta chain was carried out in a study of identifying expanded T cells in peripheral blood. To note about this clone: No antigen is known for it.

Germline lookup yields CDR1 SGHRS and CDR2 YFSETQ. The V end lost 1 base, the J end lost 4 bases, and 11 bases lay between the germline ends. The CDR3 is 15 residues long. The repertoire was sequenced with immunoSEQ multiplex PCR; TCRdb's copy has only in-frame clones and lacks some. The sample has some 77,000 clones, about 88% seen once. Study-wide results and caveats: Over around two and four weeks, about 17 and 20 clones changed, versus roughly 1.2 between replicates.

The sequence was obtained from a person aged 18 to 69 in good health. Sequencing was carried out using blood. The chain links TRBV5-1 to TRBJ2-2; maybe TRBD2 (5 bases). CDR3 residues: CASSLSGIGTGELFF. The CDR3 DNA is TGCGCCAGCAGCTTGTCCGGGATCGGCACCGGGGAGCTGTTTTTT.